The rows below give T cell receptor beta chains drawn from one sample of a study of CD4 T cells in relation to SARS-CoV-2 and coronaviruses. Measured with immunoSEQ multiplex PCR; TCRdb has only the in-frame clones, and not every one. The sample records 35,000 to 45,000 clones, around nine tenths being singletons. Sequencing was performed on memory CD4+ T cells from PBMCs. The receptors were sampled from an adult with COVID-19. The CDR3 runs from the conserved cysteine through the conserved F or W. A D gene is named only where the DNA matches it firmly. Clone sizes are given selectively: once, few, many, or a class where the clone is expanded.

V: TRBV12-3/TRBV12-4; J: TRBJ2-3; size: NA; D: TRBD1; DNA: TGTGCCAGCCGGCGACAGGGGTCAGATACGCAGTATTTT; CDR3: CASRRQGSDTQYF
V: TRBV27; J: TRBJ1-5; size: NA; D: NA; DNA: TGTGCCAGCAGAGTACAGAGGAATAGCAATCAGCCCCAGCATTTT; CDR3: CASRVQRNSNQPQHF
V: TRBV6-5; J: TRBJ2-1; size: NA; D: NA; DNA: TGTGCCAGCAGTTTGGAGGGGACAGAGCAGTTCTTC; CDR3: CASSLEGTEQFF
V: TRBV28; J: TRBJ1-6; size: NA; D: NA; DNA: TGTGCCAGCAGTTCCCCGGGCCCAGTAGGGACACCCCTCCACTTT; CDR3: CASSSPGPVGTPLHF
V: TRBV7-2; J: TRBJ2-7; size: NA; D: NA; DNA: TGTGCCAGCAGCGTTGTCAAGGGGGTATACGAGCAGTACTTC; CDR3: CASSVVKGVYEQYF
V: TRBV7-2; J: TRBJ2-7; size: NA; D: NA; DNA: TGTGCCAGCAATAGAGACGCTAGATACGAGCAGTACTTC; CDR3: CASNRDARYEQYF
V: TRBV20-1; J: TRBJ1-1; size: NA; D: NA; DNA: TGCAGTGCCTCCGGTGGAGCTGAAGCTTTCTTT; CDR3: CSASGGAEAFF
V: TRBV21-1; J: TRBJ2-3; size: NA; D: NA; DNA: TGTGCCAGCAGCTCCCGGCTAGCGGGGGGGAGGGGCACAGATACGCAGTATTTT; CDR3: CASSSRLAGGRGTDTQYF
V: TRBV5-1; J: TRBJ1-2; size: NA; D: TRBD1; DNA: TGCGCCAGCAGCGCTGAGGGGGCCGGTGGCTACACCTTC; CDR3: CASSAEGAGGYTF
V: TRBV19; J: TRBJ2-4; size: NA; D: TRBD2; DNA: TGTGCCAGTAGTACCCCTAGCGGGGGGACAGCCAAAAACATTCAGTACTTC; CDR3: CASSTPSGGTAKNIQYF
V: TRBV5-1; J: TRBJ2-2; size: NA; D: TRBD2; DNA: TGCGCCAGCAGCTTGAGGGAGCGGGGGGCTTCGGGCACCGGGGAGCTGTTTTTT; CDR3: CASSLRERGASGTGELFF
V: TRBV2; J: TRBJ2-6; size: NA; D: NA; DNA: TGTGCCAGCAGTGACAGGGCTGGGGCCAACGTCCTGACTTTC; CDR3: CASSDRAGANVLTF
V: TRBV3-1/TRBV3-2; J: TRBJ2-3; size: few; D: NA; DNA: TGTGCCAGCAGCCCCCAAGCAGATACGCAGTATTTT; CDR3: CASSPQADTQYF
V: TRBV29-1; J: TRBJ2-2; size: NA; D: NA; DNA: TGCAGCGTGGGGACAATCGGGGAGCTGTTTTTT; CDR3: CSVGTIGELFF
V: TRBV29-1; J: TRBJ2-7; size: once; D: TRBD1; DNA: TGCAGCGTTGGACAGGGGCAAGGCTACGAGCAGTACTTC; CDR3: CSVGQGQGYEQYF
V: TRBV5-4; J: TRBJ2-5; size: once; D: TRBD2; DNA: TGTGCCAGCAGCTTGGCCGGGACTAGACAAGAGACCCAGTACTTC; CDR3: CASSLAGTRQETQYF
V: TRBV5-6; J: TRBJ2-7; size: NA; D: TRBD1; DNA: TGTGCCAGCAGCTTGTTCCCCCAGGGGGCCCCAGGATCCTACGAGCAGTACTTC; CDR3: CASSLFPQGAPGSYEQYF
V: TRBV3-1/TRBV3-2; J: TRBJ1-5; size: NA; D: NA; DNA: TGTGCCAGCAGCCAGGGCCCCAACAATCAGCCCCAGCATTTT; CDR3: CASSQGPNNQPQHF
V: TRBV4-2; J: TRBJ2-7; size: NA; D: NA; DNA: TGTGCCAGCAGCCAACGGGGGGAGGGGGGAAGCTCCTACGAGCAGTACTTC; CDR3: CASSQRGEGGSSYEQYF
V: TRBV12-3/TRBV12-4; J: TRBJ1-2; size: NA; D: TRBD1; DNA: TGTGCCAGCAGGGGGACAGGGAACTATGGCTACACCTTC; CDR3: CASRGTGNYGYTF
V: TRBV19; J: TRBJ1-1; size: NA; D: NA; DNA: TGTGCCAGTAGTATTTGGGGTACCGATGTACTCAACACTGAAGCTTTCTTT; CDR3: CASSIWGTDVLNTEAFF
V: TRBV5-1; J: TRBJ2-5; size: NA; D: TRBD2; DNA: TGCGCCAGCAGCTCCGGGACTAGCGGGGGGGAGACCCAGTACTTC; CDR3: CASSSGTSGGETQYF
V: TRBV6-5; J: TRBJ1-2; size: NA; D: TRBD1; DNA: TGTGCCAGCAGTTACTCGGGGGACAGTCCTAACTATGGCTACACCTTC; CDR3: CASSYSGDSPNYGYTF
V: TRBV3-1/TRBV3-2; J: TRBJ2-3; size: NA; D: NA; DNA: TGTGCCAGCAGCCAGTGGGTGGGGGCAAACACAGATACGCAGTATTTT; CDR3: CASSQWVGANTDTQYF
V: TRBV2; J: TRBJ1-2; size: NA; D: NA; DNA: TGTGCCAGCGAGGTTGAGTATAGGGGCGTCTATGGCTACACCTTC; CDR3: CASEVEYRGVYGYTF
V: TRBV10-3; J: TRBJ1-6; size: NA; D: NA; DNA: TGTGCCATCAGCGAACTCCCGACAGGCCTTAATTCACCCCTCCACTTT; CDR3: CAISELPTGLNSPLHF
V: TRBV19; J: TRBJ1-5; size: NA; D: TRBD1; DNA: TGTGCCAGTAGTCCTCGGACAGGGGCCGCAATTGCAAATCAGCCCCAGCATTTT; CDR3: CASSPRTGAAIANQPQHF
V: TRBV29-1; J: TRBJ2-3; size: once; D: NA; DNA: TGCAGCGTTTCCGACCGAAGCACAGATACGCAGTATTTT; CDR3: CSVSDRSTDTQYF
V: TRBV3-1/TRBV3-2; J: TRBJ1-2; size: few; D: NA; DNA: TGTGCCAGCAGCCAGGCTCATGGCTACACCTTC; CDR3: CASSQAHGYTF
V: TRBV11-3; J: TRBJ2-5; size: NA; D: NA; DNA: TGTGCCAGCAGCTTAGATCCCCGACGGGGAATAGAGACCCAGTACTTC; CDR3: CASSLDPRRGIETQYF
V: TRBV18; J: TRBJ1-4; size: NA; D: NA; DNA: TGTGCCAGCTCACCCTCGGGACGTAATGAAAAACTGTTTTTT; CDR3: CASSPSGRNEKLFF
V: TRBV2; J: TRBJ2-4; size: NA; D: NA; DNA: TGTGCCAGCAGTGGGACACAGGCCGGATCGGCCAAAAACATTCAGTACTTC; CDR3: CASSGTQAGSAKNIQYF
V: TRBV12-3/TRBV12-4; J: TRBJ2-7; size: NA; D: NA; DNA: TGTGCCAGCAACCCTAGGGGGACCTACGAGCAGTACTTC; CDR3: CASNPRGTYEQYF
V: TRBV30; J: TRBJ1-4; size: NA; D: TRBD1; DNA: TGTGCCTGGGGGCCCGGGACAGGGGGAAAACTGTTTTTT; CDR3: CAWGPGTGGKLFF
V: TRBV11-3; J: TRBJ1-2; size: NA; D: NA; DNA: TGTGCCAGCAGCCGGGGAACGGACTCCCATCCCACCTTC; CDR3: CASSRGTDSHPTF
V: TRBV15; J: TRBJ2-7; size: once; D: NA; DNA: TGTGCCACCAGCACCTGGGACCCCAGCTCCTACGAGCAGTACTTC; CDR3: CATSTWDPSSYEQYF
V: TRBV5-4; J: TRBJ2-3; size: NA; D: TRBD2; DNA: TGTGCCAGCAGCTTGGCTCGGCGGGGGGGCACAGATACGCAGTATTTT; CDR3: CASSLARRGGTDTQYF
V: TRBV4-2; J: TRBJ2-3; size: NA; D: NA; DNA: TGTGCCAGCAGCCACCCAATTGACATAGGTGGAGGTACGCAGTATTTT; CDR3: CASSHPIDIGGGTQYF
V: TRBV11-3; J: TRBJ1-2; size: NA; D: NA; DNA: TGTGCCAGCAGCTTCACAGCGGGCCCTGGCTACACCTTC; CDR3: CASSFTAGPGYTF
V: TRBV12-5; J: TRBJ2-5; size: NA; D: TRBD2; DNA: TGTGCTAGTGGTTTGGTCTCAGGACGGGGGGTCGGGACCCAGTACTTC; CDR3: CASGLVSGRGVGTQYF
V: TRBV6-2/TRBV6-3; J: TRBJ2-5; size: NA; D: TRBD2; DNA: TGTGCCAGCAGGCCTTCCGGGACTAGCGGTAGGGAGACCCAGTACTTC; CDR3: CASRPSGTSGRETQYF
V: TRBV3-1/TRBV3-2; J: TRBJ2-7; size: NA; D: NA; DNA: TGTGCCAGCAGCCAAGAGTACGAGCAGTACTTC; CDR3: CASSQEYEQYF
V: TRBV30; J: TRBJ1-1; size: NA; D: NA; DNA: TGTGCCTGGAGTGTAGGTGGCACTGAAGCTTTCTTT; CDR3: CAWSVGGTEAFF
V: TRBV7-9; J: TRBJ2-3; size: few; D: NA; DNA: TGTGCCAGCAGCTTTACAGATACGCAGTATTTT; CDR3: CASSFTDTQYF
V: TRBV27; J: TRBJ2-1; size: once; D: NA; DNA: TGTGCCAGCAGTTACAACAGGGGAGGTGAGCAGTTCTTC; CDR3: CASSYNRGGEQFF
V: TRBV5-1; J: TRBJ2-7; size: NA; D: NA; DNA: TGCGCCAGCAGCTCCACCGGGACCTCCTACGAGCAGTACTTC; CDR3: CASSSTGTSYEQYF
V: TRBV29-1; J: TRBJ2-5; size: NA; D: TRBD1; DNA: TGCAGCGTTCCAACAGGGGGTAGGGAGACCCAGTACTTC; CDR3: CSVPTGGRETQYF
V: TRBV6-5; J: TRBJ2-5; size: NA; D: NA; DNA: TGTGCCAGCCGAGAACCCGGTGTTGAGACCCAGTACTTC; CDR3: CASREPGVETQYF
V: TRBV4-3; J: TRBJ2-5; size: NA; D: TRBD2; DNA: TGCGCCAGCAGCCGGACTATAAGCGGGGTTGGAGAGGCCCAGTACTTC; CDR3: CASSRTISGVGEAQYF
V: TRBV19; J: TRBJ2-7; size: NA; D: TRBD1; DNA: TGTGCCAGTAGGTCGAGACAGGGGCTAACCTACGAGCAGTACTTC; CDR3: CASRSRQGLTYEQYF
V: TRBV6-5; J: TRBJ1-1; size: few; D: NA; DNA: TGTGCCAGCAGCCCCGTATGGCCGAACACTGAAGCTTTCTTT; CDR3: CASSPVWPNTEAFF
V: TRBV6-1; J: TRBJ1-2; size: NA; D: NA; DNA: TGTGCCAGCAGTGAATTCGTTCTCTATGGCTACACCTTC; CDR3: CASSEFVLYGYTF
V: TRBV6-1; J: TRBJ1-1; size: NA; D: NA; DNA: TGTGCCAGCAGCCCACAGGGAAGGAACACTGAAGCTTTCTTT; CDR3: CASSPQGRNTEAFF
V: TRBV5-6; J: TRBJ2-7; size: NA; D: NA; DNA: TGTGCCAGCAGTTCCGGACCTAACTACGAGCAGTACTTC; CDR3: CASSSGPNYEQYF
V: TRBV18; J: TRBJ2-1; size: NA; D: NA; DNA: TGTGCCAGCTCACCAGGCTGGGACTCCTACAATGAGCAGTTCTTC; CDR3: CASSPGWDSYNEQFF
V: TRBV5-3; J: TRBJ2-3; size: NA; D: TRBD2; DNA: TGTGCCAGAAGCTGGAATCTCGGGACTAGCGGGGGATGGGATACGCAGTATTTT; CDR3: CARSWNLGTSGGWDTQYF
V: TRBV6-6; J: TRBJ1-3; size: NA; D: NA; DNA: TGTGCCAGCAGTTACGGGTCCTCTGGAAACACCATATATTTT; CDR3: CASSYGSSGNTIYF
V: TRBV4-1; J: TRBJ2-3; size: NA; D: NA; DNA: TGCGCCAGCAGCCAGGCTACTTCTAACACAGATACGCAGTATTTT; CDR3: CASSQATSNTDTQYF
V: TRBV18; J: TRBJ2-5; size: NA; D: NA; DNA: TGTGCCAGCTCACCACCCGGGACCCGGGGGACCCAGTACTTC; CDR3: CASSPPGTRGTQYF